The 16 T cell receptor beta chains below come from one sample, sequenced in a study of regulatory T cells in long-lasting Graves disease. Libraries of TCR beta came from iRepertoire HTBI primers plus Arm-PCR of CDR3 regions. TCRdb independently ran MiXCR on the multiplex PCR reads; one entry per CDR3 protein. The sample lists approximately 490,000 distinct CDR3 sequences; roughly 16% were seen once. Stated time point: newly diagnosed GD, antithyroid drugs for less than 3 months. After RNA was extracted from PBMCs, the TCR library was made from it. The sample was also reused in another study, on T cells in Graves' hyperthyroidism and ophthalmopathy.

This specimen consisted of peripheral blood mononuclear cells (PBMCs), obtained at new diagnosis, from a patient treated with antithyroid drugs. Every receptor here comes from a man aged 35-49 years with Graves disease.

This clonotype came up many times. The chain uses TRBV27 and TRBJ2-2; TRBD2 aligns across 7 bases. Trimming cost V 6 bases and J 3 bases; bases outside gene matches: 10. The germline V gene encodes CDR1 MNHEY and CDR2 SMNVEV (reference sequence). This CDR3 region has 16 residues. The CDR3 loop reads CASRSLGRVDTGELFF. In DNA, the CDR3 is TGTGCCAGCAGGTCCTTGGGGAGGGTCGACACCGGGGAGCTGTTTTTT.

The sample holds a few counts of this clonotype. Relative to the germline gene, one junction end is altered; a read error may explain this. The V gene is TRBV28, the J gene TRBJ2-6, with 8 bases aligning to TRBD1. The CDR3 is 18 residues long. Germline values: CDR1 MDHEN, CDR2 SYDVKM. The CDR3 reads CASSLGGQGPSGADVLTF. The CDR3, as DNA: TGTGCCAGCAGCTTAGGTGGACAGGGCCCCTCTGGGGCCGACGTCCTGACTTTC. The full variable domain, its missing parts supplied by reference TRBV28 and TRBJ2-6, is DVKVTQSSRYLVKRTGEKVFLECVQDMDHENMFWYRQDPGLGLRLIYFSYDVKMKEKGDIPEGYSVSREKKERFSLILESASTNQTSMYLCASSLGGQGPSGADVLTFGAGSRLTVL.

This clonotype was detected only a few times. Written as DNA, the CDR3 is TGTGCCAGCAGTGGACTAGCGGGACGGAACACCGGGGAGCTGTTTTTT. It yields the protein CASSGLAGRNTGELFF. The chain links TRBV25-1 to TRBJ2-2, with TRBD2 matching over 11 bases. The germline gives CDR1 MGHDK, CDR2 SYGVNS. The junction had 2 bases not matched to a gene; V was cut back by 4 bases and J by 1 base. This CDR3 contains 16 residues.

This clonotype occurred a few times. The chain is built from TRBV4-1 and TRBJ2-7; TRBD2 agrees at 10 bases. The CDR3 sequence is 17 residues long. The V gene's germline CDR1 is MGHRA and CDR2 YSYEKL. Losses at the gene ends were 1 base for V and 0 bases for J; bases not matched to a gene: 6. Here the CDR3 reads CASSQVALAGISYEQYF. The CDR3, as DNA: TGCGCCAGCAGCCAAGTAGCACTAGCGGGAATCTCCTACGAGCAGTACTTC.

This clonotype was picked up many times. The chain has TRBV6-1 and TRBJ2-6; D not resolved. V lost 5 bases, J lost 13 bases, and 18 bases lay in between. The V gene's germline CDR1 is MNHNS and CDR2 SASEGT. The CDR3 is 14 amino acids. The CDR3 nucleotides are TGTGCCAGCAGTCTCTCCGGCGGCTCGGAGGTCCTGACTTTC. Protein sequence: CASSLSGGSEVLTF.

This chain joins TRBV7-3 and TRBJ2-5; 11 bases are a match to TRBD1. This CDR3 region has 16 residues. The germline CDR1 and CDR2 sequences are SGHTA and FQGTGA. J was trimmed by 5 bases and V by 5 bases; bases with no gene match: 10. In DNA form, the CDR3 reads TGTGCCAGCAGCCCCCCGCGGACAGGGGGCCGGGAGACCCAGTACTTC. Encoded protein: CASSPPRTGGRETQYF.

This clonotype was seen repeatedly, ten times or more. V is TRBV5-1 and J is TRBJ1-2; D is ambiguous. Trimming took off 4 bases at V and 4 bases at J, with 11 bases between the two ends. The CDR3 totals 13 residues. In germline, CDR1 is SGHRS, CDR2 YFSETQ. The CDR3 nucleotides are TGCGCCAGCAGCCTTCAAGACGGCTATGGCTACACCTTC. It codes for CASSLQDGYGYTF.

This clonotype was observed a handful of times. A much larger clonotype is one base distant, so this may be a read error. The chain couples TRBV12-5 to TRBJ1-5; D perhaps matches TRBD1 (6 bases). CDR3 length equals 14 residues. V gave up 6 bases and J gave up 3 bases, with 12 bases separating them. Germline assignment: CDR1 LGHNT and CDR2 FRNRAP. The CDR3 sequence: CASGLDRYNQPQHF. In DNA form, the CDR3 reads TGTGCTAGTGGCCTGGACAGATACAATCAGCCCCAGCATTTT.

This clonotype was seen repeatedly, ten times or more. The gene calls are TRBV28 and TRBJ1-5, with 7 bases matching TRBD1. The germline CDR1 and CDR2 sequences are MDHEN and SYDVKM. The J segment lost 6 bases and the V segment lost 3 bases, leaving 8 bases of the junction unmatched. CDR3 length equals 15 residues. The CDR3 region is CASSFDRVGSQPQHF. The CDR3 DNA sequence: TGTGCCAGCAGTTTCGACAGGGTGGGAAGTCAGCCCCAGCATTTT.

This clonotype was counted only a few times. This chain joins TRBV7-2 and TRBJ2-3, with a weak D call TRBD1 (5 bases). Germline loops: CDR1 SGHTA, CDR2 FQGNSA. V gave up 2 bases and J gave up 3 bases, with 12 bases separating them. The CDR3 length is 15 residues. The DNA of the CDR3 is TGTGCCAGCAGCTTAACGGCAGGGAAGACAGATACGCAGTATTTT. Residues: CASSLTAGKTDTQYF.

This clonotype was recorded at least ten times. The chain uses TRBV12-5 and TRBJ2-2; 9 positions match TRBD1. The CDR3 consists of 17 residues. J lost 4 bases, V lost 6 bases, and 12 bases had no gene match. Germline-derived CDR1 and CDR2 are LGHNT and FRNRAP. CDR3 DNA sequence: TGTGCTAGTGGCCCGTACGGGACAGGGATTTCCACCGGGGAGCTGTTTTTT. Its translation is CASGPYGTGISTGELFF. The full variable domain, its missing parts supplied by reference TRBV12-5 and TRBJ2-2, is DARVTQTPRHKVTEMGQEVTMRCQPILGHNTVFWYRQTMMQGLELLAYFRNRAPLDDSGMPKDRFSAEMPDATLATLKIQPSEPRDSAVYFCASGPYGTGISTGELFFGEGSRLTVL.

The CDR3 loop reads CSARGGRGFYEQYF. The DNA for the CDR3 is TGCAGTGCTAGGGGGGGCAGGGGTTTTTACGAGCAGTACTTC. The chain links TRBV20-1 to TRBJ2-7; D is perhaps TRBD1 or TRBD2 (6 bases each). The CDR3 covers 14 residues. Trimming stripped 3 bases from V and 4 bases from J, with 16 bases between. The germline V gene encodes CDR1 DFQATT and CDR2 SNEGSKA (reference sequence).

This clonotype was found many times. The chain couples TRBV28 to TRBJ2-5, with TRBD2 identical over 9 bases. With 3 bases clipped from V and 2 bases from J, the junction kept 7 bases outside the gene matches. The CDR3 has 16 amino acids. The germline V gene has CDR1 MDHEN and CDR2 SYDVKM. The CDR3, as DNA: TGTGCCAGCAGTTTCCTTCTAGCGGGGCCTCAAGAGACCCAGTACTTC. This codes for CASSFLLAGPQETQYF. The variable domain in full, completed from reference TRBV28 and TRBJ2-5, reads DVKVTQSSRYLVKRTGEKVFLECVQDMDHENMFWYRQDPGLGLRLIYFSYDVKMKEKGDIPEGYSVSREKKERFSLILESASTNQTSMYLCASSFLLAGPQETQYFGPGTRLLVL.

This clonotype occurred many times. This chain uses TRBV28 with TRBJ1-1; D call uncertain. CDR3 length: 13 amino acids. V was clipped by 4 bases and J by 4 bases, with 10 bases between them. The germline CDR1 and CDR2 sequences are MDHEN and SYDVKM. This CDR3 reads CASSSYYSTEAFF. The CDR3 nucleotides are TGTGCCAGCAGTTCGTATTACAGCACTGAAGCTTTCTTT.

The chain combines TRBV28 with TRBJ1-1; 10 bases map to TRBD1. Unmatched junction bases numbered 9, after V lost 3 bases and J lost 8 bases. This CDR3 is 15 amino acids long. Germline-derived CDR1 and CDR2 are MDHEN and SYDVKM. The CDR3: CASSFWDRGLPEAFF. As DNA, the CDR3 is TGTGCCAGCAGTTTCTGGGACAGGGGACTTCCCGAAGCTTTCTTT.

Many counts were recorded for this clonotype. The chain has TRBV28 and TRBJ1-5, with TRBD1 matching over 9 bases. Germline-derived CDR1 and CDR2 are MDHEN and SYDVKM. V was pared by 5 bases and J by 12 bases, with 8 bases of the junction left unmatched. The CDR3 covers 13 residues. CDR3 protein: CASSQQGAKLQHF. DNA for the CDR3: TGTGCCAGCAGTCAACAGGGGGCTAAGCTCCAGCATTTT.